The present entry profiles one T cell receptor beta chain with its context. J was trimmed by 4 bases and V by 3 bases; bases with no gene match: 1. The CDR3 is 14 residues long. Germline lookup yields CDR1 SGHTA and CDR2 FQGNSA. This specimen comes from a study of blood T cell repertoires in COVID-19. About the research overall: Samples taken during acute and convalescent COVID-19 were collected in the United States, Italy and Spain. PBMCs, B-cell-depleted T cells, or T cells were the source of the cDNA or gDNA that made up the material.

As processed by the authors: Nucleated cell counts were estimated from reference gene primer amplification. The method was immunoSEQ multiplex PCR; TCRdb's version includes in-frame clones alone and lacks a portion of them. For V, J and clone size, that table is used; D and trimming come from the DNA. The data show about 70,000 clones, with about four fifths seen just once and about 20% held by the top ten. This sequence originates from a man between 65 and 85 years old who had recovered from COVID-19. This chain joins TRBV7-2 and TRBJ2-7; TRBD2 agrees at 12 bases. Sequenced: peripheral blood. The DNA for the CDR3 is TGTGCCAGCAGCTTCGGACTAGCGGGATACGAGCAGTACTTC. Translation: CASSFGLAGYEQYF.